Here is one TCR beta chain with its context. The antigen is not known. This entry comes from a study of T-cell reconstitution after alpha-beta-depleted transplantation in children. Study-wide results and limits: Several hundred rapidly expanded clones from non-depleted graft cells reportedly supplied alpha-beta T cells about two months post-transplant.

V lost 6 bases and J lost 7, with 21 bases in between. The CDR3 is 14 amino acids. Germline CDR1 reads SQVTM; CDR2 reads ANQGSEA. Construction of the TCRbeta library involved unique molecular identifiers. TCRdb re-derived calls from the PCR reads in MiXCR, one entry per CDR3 protein. The sample has 250,000 to 300,000 distinct CDR3 sequences, 10% seen once. The origin of this receptor is a boy under two years old with acute myeloid leukemia, due to receive a stem cell transplant. Source: PBMCs, taken before TCRalphabeta/CD19-depleted stem cell transplant. This chain links TRBV29-1 with TRBJ2-5; maybe TRBD2 (5 bases). CDR3 amino acids: CSVAFGSSSGTQYF. The CDR3 coding sequence is TGCAGCGTCGCCTTCGGGTCTAGCAGTGGGACCCAGTACTTC.